The clone carrying this T cell receptor (beta chain) has just one count. This sample was taken from a study of blood T cell repertoires in COVID-19. Looking at the study overall: Both acute and convalescent COVID-19 samples were obtained from the United States, Italy and Spain.

Per germline, CDR1 ENHRY and CDR2 SYGVKD. This CDR3 has 16 residues. The V gene end was trimmed by 7 bases and the J gene end by 4 bases; junction bases not matched to a gene: 7. Per the study methods: For nucleated cells, counts were estimated from reference gene primer amplification. Generated by immunoSEQ multiplex PCR, the TCRdb table keeps only in-frame clones and is missing some. V, J and clone size derive from that table, while D and trimming were established from the DNA sequence. The sample includes some 73,000 clones, more than 60% of them seen just once. The source is a man aged 60 to 75 with acute or convalescent COVID-19. The sequenced sample was peripheral blood. V gene TRBV10-3 combines with J gene TRBJ2-2; 12 nucleotides agree with TRBD1. As DNA, the CDR3 is TGTGCCATCACAGGGACAGGGGGCGATGGCACCGGGGAGCTGTTTTTT. Translated, it gives CAITGTGGDGTGELFF.